The clone carrying this T cell receptor (beta chain) came up a few times. Its matching antigen is unknown. This sample is part of a study of blood T cells in healthy people across ages. General study findings and limits: Higher diversity, along with more naive CD4+ cells, distinguished long-lived donors from aged donors.

Aged roughly 6 to 90, donors were systemically healthy Caucasians from Russia. Researchers isolated at least 7 million PBMCs per sample. With a J-beta primer mix and a sample-barcoded 5' primer, a second PCR ran about 7 to 12 cycles. TCRdb re-called the 5' RACE reads with MiXCR, one entry per CDR3 protein. The repertoire has 650,000 to 1,000,000 distinct CDR3 sequences, roughly 40% of them found once; the top ten carry over 10%. This receptor was taken from a man aged 18 to 30 in good health. The sample was blood.

The CDR3 sequence: CSVLPTENEQYF. Written as DNA, the CDR3 is TGCAGCGTCCTACCGACAGAGAACGAGCAGTACTTC. This sequence joins TRBV29-1 and TRBJ2-7; D may be TRBD1 (5 bases). Trimming removed 6 bases at V and 5 bases at J, with 14 bases between. Germline loops: CDR1 SQVTM, CDR2 ANQGSEA. CDR3 length equals 12 residues.